The present TCR beta chain was sequenced within a study of blood T cell repertoires in COVID-19. Whole-study context: Samples came from the United States, Italy and Spain, spanning acute and convalescent COVID-19. Sources were T cells, B-cell-depleted T cells, or PBMCs; the material itself was cDNA or gDNA.

Germline CDR1 and CDR2: LGHDT and YNNKEL (reference sequence). V was clipped by 0 bases and J by 5 bases; unmatched bases: 7. This CDR3 has 16 amino acids. Source study methods: Reference gene primer amplification gave nucleated cell count estimates. The table came from immunoSEQ multiplex PCR; TCRdb's copy has only in-frame clones and leaves some out. V and J calls and clone size follow that table, whereas D and trimming were derived from the DNA. Among about 440,000 clones listed, roughly nine tenths were seen once. This sequence joins TRBV3-1 (or the pseudogene TRBV3-2) and TRBJ2-1; TRBD2 aligns across 7 bases. The sequence came from a woman aged 18-29 years with acute COVID-19. The sequenced sample was PBMCs or T cells enriched from blood (not recorded which). The CDR3 here is CASSQEGGSGHNEQFF. The CDR3 nucleotides are TGTGCCAGCAGCCAAGAGGGAGGGAGTGGTCACAATGAGCAGTTCTTC.